The text below deals with one T cell receptor (beta chain). The clone's antigen remains unknown. It has no much larger one-base neighbor in the sample; base qualities were not kept. The junction shows trimming of 1 base on V and 0 bases on J, plus 6 bases between the germline ends. The CDR3 has 15 amino acids, counting the end cysteine and phenylalanine. Here the CDR3 DNA is all that survives: 45 bases in frame from base 1. Via the germline V gene, CDR1 is MDHEN and CDR2 SYDVKM. This specimen comes from a study of sequential checkpoint blockade in melanoma (dated by TCRdb to the late 2010s). Background for the entire study: Patients were assigned by 1:1 randomization to either first-line nivolumab followed by ipilimumab (arm A) or ipilimumab followed by nivolumab (arm B). Maintenance nivolumab came after each of the two trial sequences.

TCRbeta CDR3 regions were immunosequenced from genomic DNA with the immunoSEQ Assay. Before high-throughput sequencing, the genomic DNA was amplified using bias-controlled multiplex PCR. The authors processed their data as follows. To quantify the absolute abundance of each unique TCRbeta CDR3 region, the sequences were collapsed and filtered. Clonality, defined as 1 minus Pielou's evenness, was calculated using only productive rearrangements. A previously published method was used to identify clones with significantly greater frequencies in on-treatment samples than in baseline samples. The clones in this table, taken by TCRdb from immuneACCESS, are in-frame only. Not every clone is retained; where verified, under half of the shortfall comes from an unresolved V gene, and the cause of the rest is unknown. Clone size and V and J calls were adopted from that table, with D and trimming inferred from the DNA. This sample holds some 30,000 clones; around nine tenths were observed only once. 22% of the sample comes from the top ten.

Study-wide conclusions, independent of this receptor: The response-prediction model combining TCR metrics and mutation burden needs validation in larger, independent patient cohorts.

Taken with the paper, the label for treatment or condition translates to: randomized to nivolumab then ipilimumab (arm A) or the reverse (arm B). No trial patient had received prior DNA-damaging chemotherapy. A FACS Aria II flow cytometer was used to sort live CD3+CD8+ cells that were negative for CD19 and CD56 from thawed PBMCs. CheckMate 064, a randomized, open-label phase II trial of sequential checkpoint blockade, was the source of the samples, all of which came from patients with melanoma. Leukapheresis was used to collect peripheral blood mononuclear cells, which were then purified with Ficoll-Paque and frozen in human serum with about 9.3% DMSO. Purity of sorted blood CD3+CD8+ cells was verified at >98% immediately after sorting, followed by DNA extraction.

Sequenced material: CD8+ T cells sorted from blood (inferred from file names), taken from a patient given nivolumab and ipilimumab in sequence. This sequence originates from a human donor with melanoma. The rearrangement combines TRBV28 with TRBJ1-4; the D gene is possibly TRBD1, with 5 bases matching. In nucleotides, the sequence is TGTGCCAGCAGTTTATCACAGGCAACTAATGAAAAACTGTTTTTT. It specifies CASSLSQATNEKLFF. With the portions outside the CDR3 filled from the reference TRBV28 and TRBJ1-4 genes, the complete variable region becomes DVKVTQSSRYLVKRTGEKVFLECVQDMDHENMFWYRQDPGLGLRLIYFSYDVKMKEKGDIPEGYSVSREKKERFSLILESASTNQTSMYLCASSLSQATNEKLFFGSGTQLSVL.